A selection of T cell receptor beta chains follows, all from one sample in a study of Tregs in tolerant kidney transplant recipients. The data were produced by immunoSEQ multiplex PCR, yet TCRdb's version contains in-frame clones alone and is incomplete. The sample contains tens of thousands of clones, 80% to 95% of which appear only once. The sequenced sample was CD4+ T cells from blood (PBMCs), obtained 12 months after the transplant. The source is a human patient who received a combined kidney and bone marrow transplant. T cells may partly derive from the graft donor. Each CDR3 is given with its conserved first and last residue. A D gene is named only where the DNA matches it firmly. Only some rows state a clone size, as once, few, many or a class for expanded clones.

j_call clone_size d_call v_call cdr3_length cdr3_aa cdr3_nt
TRBJ1-1 . . TRBV20-1 11 CSADEHPEAFF TGCAGTGCTGATGAACACCCTGAAGCTTTCTTT
TRBJ2-6 . TRBD1 TRBV7-9 18 CASSLAGQPFSGANVLTF TGTGCCAGCAGCTTAGCGGGACAGCCTTTCTCTGGGGCCAACGTCCTGACTTTC
TRBJ2-5 . . TRBV10-3 14 CATSRDFNQETQYF TGTGCCACTTCCCGGGACTTTAACCAAGAGACCCAGTACTTC
TRBJ1-5 . TRBD1 TRBV28 15 CANSQGVVSNQPQHF TGTGCCAACTCACAGGGGGTCGTTAGCAATCAGCCCCAGCATTTT
TRBJ1-2 . TRBD1 TRBV28 15 CASSLSQGALYGYTF TGTGCCAGCAGTTTAAGTCAGGGGGCCCTCTATGGCTACACCTTC
TRBJ1-1 . . TRBV18 14 CASSRQAPNTEAFF TGTGCCAGCTCACGGCAGGCTCCGAACACTGAAGCTTTCTTT
TRBJ2-1 . . TRBV20-1 11 CSATILNEQFF TGCAGTGCTACAATTTTGAATGAGCAGTTCTTC
TRBJ2-3 once . TRBV7-2 11 CASSLGGTQYF TGTGCCAGCAGCTTAGGAGGTACGCAGTATTTT
TRBJ2-7 once TRBD2 TRBV19 14 CASSQEEGRGEQYF TGTGCCAGTAGTCAAGAAGAGGGGCGGGGGGAGCAGTACTTC
TRBJ2-3 . . TRBV5-1 14 CASSLARTTDTQYF TGCGCCAGCAGCTTGGCGAGAACCACAGATACGCAGTATTTT
TRBJ2-7 . TRBD1 TRBV4-2 14 CASSPPADRALLYF TGTGCCAGCAGCCCTCCTGCCGACAGGGCCCTTTTGTACTTC
TRBJ1-5 . . TRBV5-5 13 CASSLSEAQPQHF TGTGCCAGCAGCTTGTCGGAGGCCCAGCCCCAGCATTTT
TRBJ2-1 . TRBD1 TRBV5-1 15 CASSLAEDRPNEQFF TGCGCCAGCAGCTTGGCGGAGGACAGGCCCAATGAGCAGTTCTTC
TRBJ1-5 . . TRBV19 14 CASSESSGGQPQHF TGTGCCAGTAGTGAGAGTTCGGGAGGGCAGCCCCAGCATTTT
TRBJ1-4 . . TRBV5-1 13 CASSPSPNEKLFF TGCGCCAGCAGCCCCAGTCCCAATGAAAAACTGTTTTTT
TRBJ2-2 . TRBD2 TRBV30 14 CAWKRERETGELFF TGTGCCTGGAAGCGGGAACGGGAGACCGGGGAGCTGTTTTTT
TRBJ2-7 . . TRBV2 13 CASSYDTSYEQYF TGTGCCAGCAGTTACGACACGTCCTACGAGCAGTACTTC
TRBJ2-4 once TRBD1 TRBV11-3 19 CASSLDHLHRGMAKNIQYF TGTGCCAGCAGCTTAGATCATCTTCACAGGGGGATGGCCAAAAACATTCAGTACTTC
TRBJ1-6 . . TRBV7-3 17 CASSLTDTSSYNSPLHF TGTGCCAGCAGCTTAACGGACACGAGCTCCTATAATTCACCCCTCCACTTT
TRBJ1-2 . . TRBV30 15 CAWSATRQSSYGYTF TGTGCCTGGAGCGCTACGAGACAGTCGAGCTATGGCTACACCTTC
TRBJ2-1 . . TRBV7-3 16 CASSFSGLSTGNEQFF TGTGCCAGCAGCTTCTCGGGACTCTCAACAGGCAATGAGCAGTTCTTC
TRBJ2-2 . TRBD2 TRBV4-2 15 CASKTSGANTGELFF TGTGCCAGCAAAACCAGCGGGGCAAACACCGGGGAGCTGTTTTTT
TRBJ2-7 . . TRBV7-8 13 CASSRFASYEQYF TGTGCCAGCAGCCGTTTTGCGTCCTACGAGCAGTACTTC
TRBJ2-5 . . TRBV7-2 14 CASSSRDIQETQYF TGTGCCAGCAGCTCCCGGGACATTCAAGAGACCCAGTACTTC